These 27 T cell receptor beta chains originate from one sample sequenced in a study of Graves' ophthalmopathy and Graves' hyperthyroidism listed by TCRdb under 2018. These reads were obtained on an Illumina HiSeq 2000. For repertoire sequencing, the TCR beta CDR3 regions were amplified from RNA transcripts. A first-round RT-PCR used HTBI primers with the Qiagen OneStep RT-PCR kit, followed by a second-round multiplex PCR, size selection and purification. TCRdb reanalyzed the raw reads on its own, using fastp at Q25 for trimming and MiXCR for clone calling, and kept in-frame beta chains. Records with the same CDR3 protein are collapsed into one entry carrying the most frequent genes and DNA. This sample lists almost 750,000 distinct CDR3 sequences; roughly two fifths were detected once. The ten largest clones represent 44% of the sample. The sequencing input was peripheral blood. All receptors come from an adult man with Graves' ophthalmopathy.

The sample holds a few counts of this clonotype. The gene calls are TRBV19 and TRBJ2-7; D is possibly TRBD1 (5 bases). Trimming removed 3 bases from V and 3 bases from J, with 9 bases in between. There are 13 residues in the CDR3. Germline V gives CDR1 LNHDA, CDR2 SQIVND (reference sequence). The CDR3 sequence: CASSIEGDYEQYF. In nucleotides, the CDR3 is TGTGCCAGTAGTATTGAAGGGGACTACGAGCAGTACTTC.

This clonotype has a handful of counts. V usage is TRBV20-1 and J usage is TRBJ2-7, with D hard to call. CDR3 length equals 13 residues. Germline CDR1 and CDR2: DFQATT and SNEGSKA (reference sequence). Trimming pared 1 base from V and 3 bases from J, leaving 10 bases between. The CDR3 protein is CSARVIGSYEQYF. Written as DNA, the CDR3 is TGCAGTGCTAGAGTAATAGGCAGCTACGAGCAGTACTTC.

The chain links TRBV5-1 to TRBJ1-4, with D hard to call. Germline V gene data show CDR1 as SGHRS and CDR2 as YFSETQ. The CDR3 length is 15 residues. The V gene lost 4 bases and the J gene lost 2 bases, with 12 bases spanning the gap. The CDR3 loop reads CASSRSPSTNEKLFF. The DNA of the CDR3 is TGCGCCAGCAGCCGCTCGCCTTCGACTAATGAAAAACTGTTTTTT.

The V and J genes are TRBV7-9 and TRBJ1-4; D perhaps matches TRBD1 (5 bases). V lost 5 bases and J lost 4, with 17 bases in between. Germline V gives CDR1 SEHNR, CDR2 FQNEAQ (reference sequence). The CDR3 runs 16 residues. The CDR3 is CASSPQVLWGNEKLFF. The CDR3 DNA sequence: TGTGCCAGCAGCCCACAGGTGCTTTGGGGTAATGAAAAACTGTTTTTT.

This clonotype showed up many times. This chain uses TRBV2 with TRBJ2-7; D is perhaps TRBD1 or TRBD2 (5 bases each). The CDR3 spans 13 residues. From germline, CDR1 is SNHLY and CDR2 FYNNEI. DNA of the CDR3: TGTGCTAGTAACGGGTGGGGGTCGAGCGAGCAGTACTTC. Its protein product is CASNGWGSSEQYF.

The rearrangement joins TRBV20-1 to TRBJ1-1, with D tentatively TRBD1 (5 bases). The CDR3 has 12 amino acids. Trimming stripped 1 base from V and 4 bases from J, with 7 bases between. Germline V lookup: CDR1 DFQATT, CDR2 SNEGSKA (reference sequence). The CDR3 coding sequence is TGCAGTGCTAGAGTTGGGGGCACTGAAGCTTTCTTT. Translated: CSARVGGTEAFF.

This sequence joins TRBV6-6 and TRBJ2-7; maybe TRBD1 (5 bases). With 0 bases removed from V and 5 bases from J, the gap between germline ends came to 11 bases. This CDR3 contains 14 residues. Germline values: CDR1 MNHNY, CDR2 SVGAGI (reference sequence). The CDR3 DNA reads as TGTGCCAGCAGTTACTCGGGCAGGGTCCACGAGCAGTACTTC. Its protein product is CASSYSGRVHEQYF.

This clonotype appeared a few times. The chain recombines TRBV25-1 with TRBJ2-2, with 7 nucleotides matching TRBD2. CDR3 length: 16 amino acids. The V segment lost 6 bases and the J segment 1 base; nucleotides outside the gene matches: 8. Germline CDR1 reads MGHDK; CDR2 reads SYGVNS. The CDR3: CASSPYGGENTGELFF. The CDR3, as DNA: TGTGCCAGCAGCCCCTATGGGGGGGAGAACACCGGGGAGCTGTTTTTT.

The V gene is TRBV7-2, the J gene TRBJ2-7, with 7 bases aligning to TRBD2. V shed 3 bases, J shed 3 bases, and the junction held 11 bases outside the gene matches. Germline CDR1 reads SGHTA; CDR2 reads FQGNSA. The CDR3 extends over 16 amino acids. The CDR3 bases are TGTGCCAGCAGCTTGGTACCGAGCGGGGCCCACTACGAGCAGTACTTC. Translating gives CASSLVPSGAHYEQYF.

Turning to this clonotype: A much larger clone lies one base from this, so it may be a read error. This rearrangement joins TRBV11-1 to TRBJ1-3, with no clear D. The CDR3 length is 12 residues. V lost 1 base and J 12 bases, leaving 10 bases between the germline ends. Germline V gives CDR1 SGHAT, CDR2 FQDESV (reference sequence). The DNA of the CDR3 is TGTGCCAGCAGCTTAGGCACCGACATCATATATTTT. Protein: CASSLGTDIIYF.

About this clonotype: The junction and the germline gene differ at one end; a read error may be behind it. This chain joins TRBV13 and TRBJ1-1, with 7 bases aligning to TRBD1. CDR1 is PRHDT and CDR2 is FYEKMQ in the germline V gene (reference sequence). The CDR3 has 14 residues. The DNA of the CDR3 is TGTGCCAGCAGCTTCGGGACAGTGAACGCTGAAGCTTTCTTT. The encoded protein is CASSFGTVNAEAFF.

The sample holds a few counts of this clonotype. V usage is TRBV2 and J usage is TRBJ2-7; 8 nucleotides align to TRBD2. The ends lost 5 bases at V and 5 bases at J; junction bases unmatched: 14. The CDR3 sequence is 16 residues long. Looked up from germline, CDR1 is SNHLY and CDR2 is FYNNEI. CDR3 DNA: TGTGCCAGCAGTCCGGGGGGGGCTGCGGGAGACCACGAGCAGTACTTC. Residues: CASSPGGAAGDHEQYF.

In regard to this clonotype: The junction departs from the called germline gene at one end, perhaps through a read error. The chain couples TRBV10-3 to TRBJ2-5, with 9 bases matching TRBD2. This CDR3 region has 16 residues. The germline V gene has CDR1 ENHRY and CDR2 SYGVKD. The CDR3 reads CASSLSGGGAFETQYF. CDR3 DNA: TGTGCCAGCAGTTTATCTGGCGGGGGGGCGTTTGAGACCCAGTACTTC.

This chain uses TRBV20-1 with TRBJ2-5; D gene uncertain. Germline V gives CDR1 DFQATT, CDR2 SNEGSKA (reference sequence). The CDR3 has 14 amino acids. V dropped 0 bases and J dropped 5 bases, with 13 bases sitting between them. The DNA of the CDR3 is TGCAGTGCTAGAGATTGGGTACTCAAGGAGACCCAGTACTTC. This encodes CSARDWVLKETQYF.

A note on this clonotype: This may be a read error, as it is one base from a much larger clone. Because the CDR3 is missing its conserved closing phenylalanine or tryptophan, this is likely a read error. This chain connects TRBV5-1 to TRBJ2-5; D remains ambiguous. The CDR3 contains 14 residues. Per germline, CDR1 SGHRS and CDR2 YFSETQ. CDR3 amino acids: CASSPRPAGETQYC. CDR3 DNA sequence: TGTGCCAGCAGCCCGCGCCCCGCCGGGGAGACCCAGTACTGC.

This clonotype has more than one count but fewer than ten. This sequence joins TRBV7-3 and TRBJ1-2, with no clear D. Germline CDR1 SGHTA, CDR2 FQGTGA. The CDR3 covers 13 residues. Trimming removed 5 bases at V and 11 bases at J, with 18 bases between. The CDR3 nucleotides are TGTGCCAGCAGCCTACTAAAGAACTCGTGGTACACCTTC. Its translation: CASSLLKNSWYTF. The variable domain in full, completed from reference TRBV7-3 and TRBJ1-2, reads GAGVSQTPSNKVTEKGKYVELRCDPISGHTALYWYRQSLGQGPEFLIYFQGTGAADDSGLPNDRFFAVRPEGSVSTLKIQRTERGDSAVYLCASSLLKNSWYTFGSGTRLTVV.

The chain is built from TRBV11-1 and TRBJ2-7, with D possibly TRBD2 on 5 matching bases. Per germline, CDR1 SGHAT and CDR2 FQDESV (reference sequence). The CDR3 covers 15 residues. Between the trimmed V and J ends, which lost 5 bases and 7 bases, there was a span of 21 bases. CDR3 bases: TGTGCCAGCAGCCCCGAGCGGACCTCGGTGAGTGAGCAGTACTTC. Translation gives CASSPERTSVSEQYF.

The V and J genes are TRBV12-3 or TRBV12-4 and TRBJ1-1; 7 bases line up with TRBD1. The CDR3 runs 14 residues. J was trimmed by 7 bases and V by 7 bases; bases with no gene match: 12. For the CDR3, the DNA is TGTGCCAGCACCTACGGGGGAGGGGGCGGTGAAGCTTTCTTT. Translation gives CASTYGGGGGEAFF.

This clonotype was detected a few times. CDR3 sequence: CASSLTRRNYGYTF. The CDR3, as DNA: TGTGCCAGCAGCTTGACCAGGAGGAACTATGGCTACACCTTC. This chain connects TRBV7-9 to TRBJ1-2, with D unclear. Germline V gene sequence: CDR1 SEHNR, CDR2 FQNEAQ (reference sequence). The ends were cut back, 3 bases at V and 2 bases at J, with 10 bases in the middle. CDR3 length: 14 amino acids.

This clonotype has a single count. CDR3 DNA sequence: TGTGCCTCCGGCGACGTCAATCAGCCCCAGCATTTT. Translating it yields CASGDVNQPQHF. The chain employs TRBV4-2 and TRBJ1-5; no clear D. The CDR3 consists of 12 residues. CDR1 and CDR2 from the germline V gene are LGHNA and YNFKEQ. V lost 11 bases and J 3 bases, leaving 11 bases between the germline ends.

Worth noting for this clonotype: A much larger clone differs from this one at a single base, so this may be a read error. The chain links TRBV20-1 to TRBJ1-1; D is perhaps TRBD1 (5 bases). Germline loops: CDR1 DFQATT, CDR2 SNEGSKA (reference sequence). The CDR3 contains 11 residues. Deletions cut 5 bases from V and 1 base from J, with 5 bases between. The CDR3 loop reads CSADRNTEAFF. As DNA, the CDR3 is TGCAGTGCTGACAGGAACACTGAAGCTTTCTTT.

This rearrangement joins TRBV7-3 to TRBJ2-2; D not resolved. The germline CDR1 and CDR2 sequences are SGHTA and FQGTGA. The CDR3 has 16 residues. Trimming took 2 bases from V and 4 from J, leaving 14 bases between them. Written as DNA, the CDR3 is TGTGCCAGCAGCTTAGTGGCCGTCGCGGTCACCGGGGAGCTGTTTTTT. The encoded protein is CASSLVAVAVTGELFF.

This clonotype showed up many times. The chain has TRBV5-5 and TRBJ1-5; D not resolved. With 5 bases removed from V and 5 bases from J, the gap between germline ends came to 11 bases. The CDR3 is 13 amino acids. From germline, CDR1 is SGHKS and CDR2 YYEKEE (reference sequence). In DNA, the CDR3 is TGTGCCAGCAGGGGTGCAGAAGATCAGCCCCAGCATTTT. It yields the protein CASRGAEDQPQHF.

As DNA, the CDR3 is TGTGCCACCAGCAGAGATTGGGACACCGGGCATGAAAAACTGTTTTTT. It specifies CATSRDWDTGHEKLFF. The chain carries TRBV15 and TRBJ1-4; weak D call: TRBD1 (6 bases). The CDR3 length is 16 residues. In germline, CDR1 is LNHNV, CDR2 YYDKDF (reference sequence). The V end was cut by 0 bases, the J end by 6 bases, with 14 bases between.

This clonotype was counted many times. The chain recombines TRBV5-1 with TRBJ1-6; TRBD1 aligns across 8 bases. Trimming at V came to 0 bases and at J to 10 bases, leaving 9 bases not matched to a gene. Germline V gene sequence: CDR1 SGHRS, CDR2 YFSETQ. The CDR3 sequence is 16 residues long. The CDR3 reads CASSLDPGTGGSPLHF. The CDR3, as DNA: TGCGCCAGCAGCTTGGATCCCGGGACAGGAGGATCACCCCTCCACTTT.

The J gene is TRBJ1-4, the V gene TRBV7-9; the D is unclear. The DNA end is a closer match to TRBJ2-2, so the J assignment may be wrong. In germline, CDR1 is SEHNR, CDR2 FQNEAQ (reference sequence). The CDR3 sequence is 14 residues long. For the CDR3, the DNA is TGTGCCAGCAGCTTATGGGGTCTAACCGGGGAGCTGTTTTTT. Translating gives CASSLWGLTGELFF.

At least ten counts were recorded for this clonotype. V gene TRBV7-9 combines with J gene TRBJ1-5; D is possibly TRBD1 (5 bases). Between the trimmed V and J ends, which lost 4 bases and 0 bases, there was a span of 13 bases. CDR3 length equals 16 residues. CDR1 is SEHNR and CDR2 is FQNEAQ in the germline V gene (reference sequence). CDR3 in amino acids: CASSYGQGLSNQPQHF. CDR3 nucleotides: TGTGCCAGCAGCTACGGGCAGGGACTTAGCAATCAGCCCCAGCATTTT.